This T cell receptor (beta chain) is drawn from a study of T cells in Graves' hyperthyroidism and ophthalmopathy. Clinicians diagnosed patients from clinical symptoms, serum thyroxine and TRAb, thyroid ultrasound and orbital computed tomography. RNA transcripts provided the source from which TCR beta CDR3 regions were amplified. The primer set for the first-round RT-PCR of the TCR CDR3 was HTBI. TCRdb reprocessed the multiplex PCR reads with MiXCR, giving one entry per CDR3 protein. The sample includes fewer than 850,000 distinct CDR3 sequences, around 15% of them seen just once. The sequence was collected from a man between 50 and 59 years old with Graves' hyperthyroidism. Material for sequencing was blood.

For the CDR3, the DNA is TGTGCCAGCAGCTTGACTAGCGGGAGGCCTCAGTACAATGAGCAGTTCTTC. This gives the protein CASSLTSGRPQYNEQFF. This chain connects TRBV5-6 to TRBJ2-1; 12 bases line up with TRBD2. The CDR3 sequence is 17 residues long. Germline-derived CDR1 and CDR2 are SGHDT and YYEEEE. V lost 1 base to trimming and J lost 4 bases; unmatched junction nucleotides: 6. Drawing the rest from reference TRBV5-6 and TRBJ2-1, the complete variable domain is DAGVTQSPTHLIKTRGQQVTLRCSPKSGHDTVSWYQQALGQGPQFIFQYYEEEERQRGNFPDRFSGHQFPNYSSELNVNALLLGDSALYLCASSLTSGRPQYNEQFFGPGTRLTVL.